This is a list of T cell receptor beta chains from one sample in a study of a mutant IDH1 vaccine in newly diagnosed glioma. Repertoires were generated with immunoSEQ multiplex PCR, while TCRdb's copy carries only in-frame clones and drops some. In the table there are about 56,000 clones, about 79% of which are singletons. Antigens of these TCRs are unknown. The sample was PBMCs, taken from a glioma patient whose treatment included an IDH1 peptide vaccine. The source of these receptors is a man aged 45-60 years with glioma. The CDR3 runs from the conserved cysteine through the conserved F or W. A D gene is named only where the DNA matches it firmly. Size values are once, few and many counts, or a class for expanded clones, and some rows have none.

J | size | D | V | DNA | CDR3
TRBJ1-3 | . | . | TRBV18 | TGTGCCAGCTCACCGGGGCCCGGAAACACCATATATTTT | CASSPGPGNTIYF
TRBJ2-3 | . | . | TRBV19 | TGTGCCAGTAGTTCCCGGACTGGAGATACGCAGTATTTT | CASSSRTGDTQYF
TRBJ2-2 | . | . | TRBV25-1 | TGTGCCAGCCGAGTCGGGCGCTTCACCGGGGAGCTGTTTTTT | CASRVGRFTGELFF
TRBJ2-1 | . | TRBD1 | TRBV19 | TGTGCCAGTAGTAAGGACAGGGGGGGGGATGAGCAGTTCTTC | CASSKDRGGDEQFF
TRBJ2-7 | . | TRBD1 | TRBV19 | TGTGCCAGTAGTATTCGCAACAGGGGGGAGCAGTACTTC | CASSIRNRGEQYF
TRBJ2-3 | . | . | TRBV29-1 | TGCAGCGTTGCCCGGGGTTCCTACACAGATACGCAGTATTTT | CSVARGSYTDTQYF
TRBJ2-3 | . | TRBD2 | TRBV5-6 | TGTGCCAGCAGCTTGGGACTAGCGGGATACACAGATACGCAGTATTTT | CASSLGLAGYTDTQYF
TRBJ2-7 | . | . | TRBV2 | TGTGCCAGCAGTGATACATACGGCGAGCAGTACTTC | CASSDTYGEQYF
TRBJ2-7 | . | . | TRBV18 | TGTGCCAGCTCACCACGTGGCAGTTACGAGCAGTACTTC | CASSPRGSYEQYF
TRBJ1-4 | . | . | TRBV5-1 | TGCGCCAGCAGCTTGGAGGGGTACGATGAAAAACTGTTTTTT | CASSLEGYDEKLFF
TRBJ1-6 | medium-sized | . | TRBV7-2 | TGTGCCAGCAGCACTAGCCTCGGGACCGGCGTATCTCTCCACTTT | CASSTSLGTGVSLHF
TRBJ2-2 | . | . | TRBV4-3 | TGCGCCAGCAGCCTTAGAGGGAGTGAAGTCGGGGAGCTGTTTTTT | CASSLRGSEVGELFF
TRBJ2-5 | . | . | TRBV20-1 | TGCAGTGCAGGGGCGGCTGGGACCCAGTACTTC | CSAGAAGTQYF
TRBJ1-3 | . | . | TRBV29-1 | TGCAGCGTTGATGGGATAGAGGGGAGCTCTGGAAACACCATATATTTT | CSVDGIEGSSGNTIYF
TRBJ1-2 | . | . | TRBV29-1 | TGCAGCGCCCGAAGGGACGACTATGGCTACACCTTC | CSARRDDYGYTF
TRBJ1-4 | . | . | TRBV7-9 | TGTGCCAGTACACGGGCAACTAATGAAAAACTGTTTTTT | CASTRATNEKLFF
TRBJ2-5 | . | . | TRBV5-1 | TGCGCCAGCAGCTTTCCCCTCGCAAGCAACCCATACCAACAAGAGACCCAGTACTTC | CASSFPLASNPYQQETQYF
TRBJ2-5 | . | . | TRBV10-2 | TGCGCCAGCAGTGAGTCTGTGGGAGGGACCCAGTACTTC | CASSESVGGTQYF
TRBJ1-5 | medium-sized | TRBD1 | TRBV2 | TGTGCCAGCAGTGATTCTCCCCATCGGACAGGCCAAAATCAGCCCCAGCATTTT | CASSDSPHRTGQNQPQHF
TRBJ2-7 | . | TRBD1 | TRBV18 | TGTGCCAGCTCAACGGACAGGGCCTCCTACGAGCAGTACTTC | CASSTDRASYEQYF
TRBJ2-7 | . | . | TRBV2 | TGTGCCAGCAGTGGCAACAGTCCGAACGAGCAGTACTTC | CASSGNSPNEQYF
TRBJ2-5 | . | . | TRBV10-3 | TGTGCCATCAGTGAGTCGATCCCCCCCCAGGCTAGTGAGGAGACCCAGTACTTC | CAISESIPPQASEETQYF
TRBJ1-5 | . | . | TRBV5-6 | TGTGCCAGCAGCACGAGGGGCAGGAAGGGCAGCAATCAGCCCCAGCATTTT | CASSTRGRKGSNQPQHF